A single sample gave rise to the 14 T cell receptor beta chains below, sequenced in a study of cytomegalovirus exposure and HLA in healthy donors. Primers for the PCR totalled 60 Vbeta and 13 Jbeta. Method: immunoSEQ multiplex PCR; TCRdb's copy keeps in-frame clones and lacks some. This listing includes 150,000 to 200,000 clones. The source material was PBMCs. These receptors all stem from a woman between 18 and 29 years old in good health and CMV-seropositive.

This chain joins TRBV11-3 and TRBJ1-1; 7 bases align to TRBD1. V was pared by 4 bases and J by 0 bases, with 8 bases of the junction left unmatched. The V gene's germline CDR1 is SGHNT and CDR2 YENEEA. This CDR3 region has 16 residues. The CDR3 nucleotides are TGTGCCAGCAGCTCCCACCCGGGACAGTTGAACACTGAAGCTTTCTTT. This translates into CASSSHPGQLNTEAFF.

The rearrangement joins TRBV18 to TRBJ1-1; D not certain. Germline CDR1 is KGHSH and CDR2 is LQKENI. Trimming removed 5 bases at V and 10 bases at J, with 11 bases between. The CDR3 covers 11 residues. This chain's CDR3 is CASSAKEGAFF. In DNA, the CDR3 is TGTGCCAGCTCAGCAAAGGAGGGAGCTTTCTTT.

This chain uses TRBV5-1 with TRBJ2-7; 8 bases map to TRBD2. J was trimmed by 0 bases and V by 0 bases; bases with no gene match: 5. Germline CDR1 SGHRS, CDR2 YFSETQ. The CDR3 runs 16 residues. CDR3 nucleotide sequence: TGCGCCAGCAGCTTGGCTGGGCTAGCGGGCTCCTACGAGCAGTACTTC. It yields the protein CASSLAGLAGSYEQYF.

J is TRBJ2-1 and V is TRBV7-3, with 7 bases identical to TRBD1. This CDR3 is 14 amino acids long. V dropped 5 bases and J dropped 4; count of bases not matched to a gene: 5. Germline V gene data show CDR1 as SGHTA and CDR2 as FQGTGA. The CDR3 coding sequence is TGTGCCAGCAGCCCGTGGGGACAGTACAATGAGCAGTTCTTC. Its translation: CASSPWGQYNEQFF.

The chain uses TRBV7-9 and TRBJ1-2; D gene unclear. Germline V gene data show CDR1 as SEHNR and CDR2 as FQNEAQ (reference sequence). The CDR3 length is 12 residues. Between the trimmed V and J ends, which lost 10 bases and 6 bases, there was a span of 15 bases. CDR3 sequence (DNA): TGTGCCACCAATAGCCGGAAACATGGCTACACCTTC. This gives the protein CATNSRKHGYTF.

The chain recombines TRBV30 with TRBJ2-3, with 7 bases identical to TRBD2. V shed 0 bases, J shed 3 bases, and the junction held 12 bases outside the gene matches. Per the germline V gene, CDR1 is GTSNPN and CDR2 is SVGIG (reference sequence). This CDR3 has 17 amino acids. The CDR3 bases are TGTGCCTGGAGTGTACTGGGCGGGAGCGGTGGTACAGATACGCAGTATTTT. It codes for CAWSVLGGSGGTDTQYF.

The rearrangement joins TRBV7-9 to TRBJ1-1, with D maybe TRBD1 (6 bases). The CDR3 covers 14 residues. The V and J ends lost 5 bases and 4 bases respectively, with 14 bases between them. Germline CDR1 reads SEHNR; CDR2 reads FQNEAQ (reference sequence). The CDR3 region has the DNA TGTGCCAGCAGCGAACAGGGTTCAAGCACTGAAGCTTTCTTT. Protein: CASSEQGSSTEAFF.

The V gene is TRBV18, the J gene TRBJ1-1; TRBD1 agrees at 9 bases. The J segment lost 11 bases and the V segment lost 2 bases, leaving 9 bases of the junction unmatched. Germline V lookup: CDR1 KGHSH, CDR2 LQKENI. This CDR3 spans 14 amino acids. The CDR3 protein is CASSPFRDRVEAFF. The CDR3 nucleotides are TGTGCCAGCTCACCATTTCGGGACAGGGTAGAGGCTTTCTTT.

The chain uses TRBV19 and TRBJ1-1, with D unresolved. With 2 bases removed from V and 4 bases from J, the gap between germline ends came to 8 bases. Germline V gene data show CDR1 as LNHDA and CDR2 as SQIVND (reference sequence). This CDR3 region has 13 residues. This CDR3 reads CASSIRGFTEAFF. The DNA of the CDR3 is TGTGCCAGTAGTATACGCGGGTTCACTGAAGCTTTCTTT.

The chain links TRBV5-4 to TRBJ2-2; D possibly corresponds to TRBD2 (6 bases). CDR1 and CDR2 (germline): SGHNT, YYREEE (reference sequence). Trimming shortened V by 4 bases and J by 2 bases, and 15 bases separated the two germline ends. The CDR3 spans 16 residues. CDR3 protein: CASSRDSTANTGELFF. CDR3 nucleotide sequence: TGTGCCAGCAGCCGGGACTCGACTGCTAACACCGGGGAGCTGTTTTTT.

The V call is TRBV19, the J call TRBJ2-3; tentatively, D is TRBD2 (5 bases). CDR1 is LNHDA and CDR2 is SQIVND in the germline V gene (reference sequence). This CDR3 is built from 13 residues. The V gene lost 3 bases and the J gene lost 4 bases, with 8 bases spanning the gap. DNA of the CDR3: TGTGCCAGTAGTATGGAGGCCCCAGATACGCAGTATTTT. It specifies CASSMEAPDTQYF. Full variable domain (rest looked up from reference TRBV19 and TRBJ2-3): DGGITQSPKYLFRKEGQNVTLSCEQNLNHDAMYWYRQDPGQGLRLIYYSQIVNDFQKGDIAEGYSVSREKKESFPLTVTSAQKNPTAFYLCASSMEAPDTQYFGPGTRLTVL.

The chain uses TRBV2 and TRBJ2-7; TRBD2 matches at 12 bases. CDR1 is SNHLY, CDR2 FYNNEI, per germline. The CDR3 runs 14 residues. J lost 5 bases, V lost 4 bases, and 3 bases had no gene match. The CDR3 region has the DNA TGTGCCAGCAGTGCCTGGACTAGCGGGGACGAGCAGTACTTC. Translating gives CASSAWTSGDEQYF.

The chain recombines TRBV18 with TRBJ1-1, with D possibly matching TRBD1 (5 bases). The V end lost 6 bases, the J end lost 1 base, and 15 bases lay between the germline ends. The CDR3 loop spans 15 amino acids. Germline V gene data show CDR1 as KGHSH and CDR2 as LQKENI. CDR3 nucleotide sequence: TGTGCCAGCTCTATCCTTAGGGGCGGGAACACTGAAGCTTTCTTT. Residues: CASSILRGGNTEAFF.

The chain uses TRBV12-5 and TRBJ1-5; TRBD1 agrees at 7 bases. V was pared by 6 bases and J by 6 bases, with 5 bases of the junction left unmatched. Germline CDR1 reads LGHNT; CDR2 reads FRNRAP. This CDR3 contains 13 residues. CDR3: CASGQGESQPQHF. CDR3 in DNA: TGTGCTAGTGGCCAGGGGGAGAGTCAGCCCCAGCATTTT. The full variable domain, in which reference TRBV12-5 and TRBJ1-5 provide the parts outside the CDR3, is DARVTQTPRHKVTEMGQEVTMRCQPILGHNTVFWYRQTMMQGLELLAYFRNRAPLDDSGMPKDRFSAEMPDATLATLKIQPSEPRDSAVYFCASGQGESQPQHFGDGTRLSIL.